Reported below is one T cell receptor beta chain. Its antigen is as yet unknown. Donors counted as nominally healthy when sampled, yet unrecorded immune exposures were likely. The PCR employed 60 Vbeta primers together with 13 Jbeta primers. Sequenced by immunoSEQ multiplex PCR; TCRdb stores in-frame clones only, minus some. Among about 140,000 clones, about 84% were seen once, and the ten largest hold about 2.2%. These data are taken from a study of cytomegalovirus exposure and HLA in healthy donors. Study conclusions and caveats: Cytomegalovirus status was reportedly diagnosed by the classifier with high specificity and sensitivity. The only immune exposure information that was available was CMV serostatus.

The TCR originated in a young woman in good health and CMV-seropositive. Material: PBMCs.

As DNA, the CDR3 is TGTGCCAGCAGTGGGGAGGGGGAAGTCTACGAGCAGTACTTC. Protein sequence: CASSGEGEVYEQYF. The chain has TRBV6-1 and TRBJ2-7; D is possibly TRBD2 (7 bases). CDR3 size: 14 residues. Germline V gene sequence: CDR1 MNHNS, CDR2 SASEGT. Trimming took 4 bases from V and 3 from J, leaving 13 bases between them.